Listed below are T cell receptor beta chains from one sample, sequenced in a study of OX40 agonist ivuxolimab in advanced cancers. Libraries were prepared by immunoSEQ multiplex PCR; TCRdb keeps only in-frame clonotypes and omits some of them. The sample includes over 20,000 clones, approximately 79% of them seen just once. The starting material was CD4+ or CD8+ T cells sorted from blood, obtained in a trial of the OX40 agonist ivuxolimab. The receptors come from an adult with an advanced solid tumor such as melanoma, head and neck, liver or kidney cancer. CDR3s include the opening cysteine and the closing phenylalanine or tryptophan. The D gene is left open where the match is weak. Not every row has a clone size; where given, it reads once, few, many or a size class.

CDR3 protein,CDR3 DNA,D gene,J gene,V gene,clone size
CASSFGQFPYEQYF,TGTGCCAGCAGTTTTGGACAGTTCCCCTACGAGCAGTACTTC,-,TRBJ2-7,TRBV6-5,-
CASSGLALTGELFF,TGTGCCAGCAGTGGACTAGCATTAACCGGGGAGCTGTTTTTT,TRBD2,TRBJ2-2,TRBV2,-
CASSPNTEAFF,TGTGCCAGCTCACCCAACACTGAAGCTTTCTTT,-,TRBJ1-1,TRBV18,few
CASSGDRYNEQFF,TGTGCCAGCAGTGGGGACAGGTACAATGAGCAGTTCTTC,TRBD1,TRBJ2-1,TRBV2,-
CASSLSGADPNGYTF,TGTGCCAGCAGCTTATCCGGCGCGGACCCTAATGGCTACACCTTC,-,TRBJ1-2,TRBV7-9,few
CASSPGTGTYEQYF,TGCGCCAGCAGTCCCGGGACAGGGACCTACGAGCAGTACTTC,TRBD1,TRBJ2-7,TRBV4-3,-
CATGSGSGELFF,TGCGCCACCGGGTCAGGGTCCGGGGAGCTGTTTTTT,-,TRBJ2-2,TRBV10-1,-
CATSRDPSGTDTRMNTEAFF,TGTGCCACCAGCAGAGACCCTTCCGGGACAGATACTAGAATGAACACTGAAGCTTTCTTT,TRBD1,TRBJ1-1,TRBV15,-
CASSLGPTVRSNYEQYF,TGCGCCAGCAGCTTAGGCCCGACGGTCCGTTCAAACTACGAGCAGTACTTC,-,TRBJ2-7,TRBV5-1,-
CASSYIREQETQYF,TGTGCCAGCAGTTACATCCGAGAACAAGAGACCCAGTACTTC,-,TRBJ2-5,TRBV6-5,-
CASSAQLAGGPDEQFF,TGTGCCAGCAGCGCCCAGCTAGCGGGAGGCCCCGATGAGCAGTTCTTC,TRBD2,TRBJ2-1,TRBV7-3,-
CASSLDREDEQYF,TGTGCCAGCAGCCTGGACAGGGAGGACGAGCAGTACTTC,TRBD1,TRBJ2-7,TRBV11-3,-
CASSLRAGSYEQYF,TGTGCCAGCAGCTTAAGGGCAGGGTCCTACGAGCAGTACTTC,-,TRBJ2-7,TRBV11-2,-
CASSLVETQYF,TGCGCCAGCAGCTTGGTAGAGACCCAGTACTTC,-,TRBJ2-5,TRBV5-1,-
CAISASGSGNEQFF,TGTGCCATCAGCGCTAGCGGGAGCGGGAATGAGCAGTTCTTC,TRBD2,TRBJ2-1,TRBV10-3,-
CASSEKTGGGETQYF,TGTGCCAGCAGTGAGAAGACAGGGGGAGGAGAGACCCAGTACTTC,TRBD1,TRBJ2-5,TRBV6-4,-
CASSWGYEQYF,TGTGCCAGCAGTTGGGGCTACGAGCAGTACTTC,-,TRBJ2-7,TRBV27,-
CASSPDRPAADTQYF,TGCGCCAGCAGCCCCGACCGCCCGGCCGCAGATACGCAGTATTTT,-,TRBJ2-3,TRBV5-1,-
CASKAGAYNEQFF,TGTGCCAGCAAAGCGGGAGCCTACAATGAGCAGTTCTTC,TRBD2,TRBJ2-1,TRBV2,-